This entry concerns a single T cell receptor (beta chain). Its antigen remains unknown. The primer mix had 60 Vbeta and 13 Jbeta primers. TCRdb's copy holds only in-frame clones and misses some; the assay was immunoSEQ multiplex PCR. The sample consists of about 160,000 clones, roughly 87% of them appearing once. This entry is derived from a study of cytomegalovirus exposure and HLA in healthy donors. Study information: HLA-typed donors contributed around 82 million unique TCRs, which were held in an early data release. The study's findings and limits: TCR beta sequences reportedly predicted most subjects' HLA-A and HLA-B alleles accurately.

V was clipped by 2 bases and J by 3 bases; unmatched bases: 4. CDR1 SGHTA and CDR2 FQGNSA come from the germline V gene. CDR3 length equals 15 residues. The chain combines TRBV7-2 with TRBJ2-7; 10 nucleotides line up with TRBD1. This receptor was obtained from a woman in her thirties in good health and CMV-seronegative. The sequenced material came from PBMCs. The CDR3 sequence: CASSLMTGGGYEQYF. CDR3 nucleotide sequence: TGTGCCAGCAGCTTAATGACAGGGGGCGGCTACGAGCAGTACTTC.